One and the same sample provided the 3 T cell receptor beta chains below, sequenced in a study of low-dose radiotherapy and immunotherapy resistance in tumors. Both TCRalpha and TCRbeta chains were reverse transcribed with V-gene-specific primers. TCRs were put through 20 PCR cycles of amplification with Phusion. A constant-region primer and the V-primer adapter served as the primer pair. MiXCR was run by TCRdb on the reads, yielding one entry per CDR3 protein. Among 18,000 or so distinct CDR3 sequences listed, over 65% were seen once. The receptors originated from a human donor with advanced metastatic prostate, ovarian, gallbladder or colorectal cancer (not recorded which). This table probably holds off-target reads from a library built for another chain.

This clonotype was counted a few times. The V call is TRBV2, the J call TRBJ1-1, with 10 bases identical to TRBD1. V was pared by 5 bases and J by 11 bases, with 8 bases of the junction left unmatched. Germline V CDR1 and CDR2: SNHLY, FYNNEI. The CDR3 contains 13 residues. CDR3: CASSSDRGREAFF. The CDR3 DNA sequence: TGTGCCAGCAGTAGCGACAGGGGGCGCGAGGCTTTCTTT.

This sequence joins TRBV4-3 and TRBJ1-1; D remains ambiguous. Looked up from germline, CDR1 is LGHNA and CDR2 is YSLEER. The length of the CDR3 is 13 residues. V lost 3 bases and J lost 6, with 11 bases in between. The CDR3 DNA reads TGCGCCAGCAGCCAGGGTTCTAGTGCTGAAGCTTTCTTT. Amino acids: CASSQGSSAEAFF.

V usage is TRBV6-2 or TRBV6-3 and J usage is TRBJ2-7; the D gene is possibly TRBD1 (6 bases). The V end was cut by 5 bases, the J end by 3 bases, with 11 bases between. The CDR3 is 13 amino acids. Germline-derived CDR1 and CDR2 are MNHEY and SVGEGT. For the CDR3, the DNA is TGTGCCAGCAGTCCACGAGGGGGCTACGAGCAGTACTTC. Translation gives CASSPRGGYEQYF.